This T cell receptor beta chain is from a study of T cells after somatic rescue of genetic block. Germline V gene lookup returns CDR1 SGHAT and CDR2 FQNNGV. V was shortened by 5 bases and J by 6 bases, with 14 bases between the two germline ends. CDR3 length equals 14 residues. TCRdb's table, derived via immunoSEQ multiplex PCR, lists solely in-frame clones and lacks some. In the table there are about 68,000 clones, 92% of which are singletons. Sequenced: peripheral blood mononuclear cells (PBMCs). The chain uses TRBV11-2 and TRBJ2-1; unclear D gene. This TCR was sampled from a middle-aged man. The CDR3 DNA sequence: TGTGCCAGCAGCGGCGGTCCCCAGTTCAATGAGCAGTTCTTC. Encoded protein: CASSGGPQFNEQFF.